The sequence of this T cell receptor beta chain was determined in a study of human T cells and chemical hapten exposure. The wider study: Throughout the approximately 26-week study, diphenylcyclopropenone was applied weekly to the patients' scalps. Recorded diagnoses among the mostly female patients were alopecia areata, totalis or universalis.

In its sample, this clonotype was seen many times. Its antigen is still unknown. General study findings and limits: No change in TCRs above 1 in 1000 frequency was produced by DPC sensitization.

TCRdb re-analysed the RACE reads in MiXCR, keeping a single row per CDR3 protein. The sample contains approximately 120,000 distinct CDR3 sequences, 9.2% of which appear only once. The CDR3 sequence is 15 residues long. CDR1 LGHNA and CDR2 YSLEER come from the germline V gene. V lost 2 bases to trimming and J lost 6 bases; unmatched junction nucleotides: 7. Regarding time point: patch test 2, 6 weeks after DPC sensitization. The treatment here: therapeutic diphenylcyclopropenone sensitization with weekly scalp DPC. The genes are TRBV4-3 and TRBJ1-1; 9 bases are a match to TRBD1. This clonotype originated in a woman aged 40 to 49 with alopecia areata. Some clones in this sample may be carry-over from other donors' samples. The sample was whole blood, taken in connection with sensitization to the hapten diphenylcyclopropenone (DPC). CDR3 coding DNA: TGCGCCAGCAGCCAATTAGGACAGGGGAGGTCTGAAGCTTTCTTT. As protein: CASSQLGQGRSEAFF.